This TCR beta chain originates from a study of response to subunit inactivated influenza vaccine. Each CDR3 protein is one row after TCRdb ran MiXCR on the RT-PCR reads. The data hold roughly 550,000 distinct CDR3 sequences, with roughly 23% observed a single time. This CDR3 spans 14 amino acids. Germline CDR1 reads MNHNS; CDR2 reads SASEGT. The V and J ends lost 3 bases and 5 bases respectively, with 10 bases between them. The data were also submitted as part of a second study, on T cells expressing NK-cell markers. From that report: UMIs accompanied the 5'RACE template switching by which TCR beta cDNA was made. Seven of the eight sequenced donors were classified as HCMV-seropositive, and one was classified as seronegative. Each of several donors carried dominant NKG2C+ clonotypes accounting for about 1.0-7.5% of CD8+ T cells. A few donors likewise had their CD3+CD56-NKG2C+ fraction led by these clonotypes. Expanded NKG2C+ T cell clones had unclear HCMV specificity.

Sequencing was performed on CD4+ T cells sorted from PBMCs, taken less than 13 days after vaccination. The receptor was derived from a middle-aged man who received an inactivated influenza vaccine. V and J are TRBV6-1 and TRBJ1-4; no definite D call. The DNA for the CDR3 is TGTGCCAGCAGTGATCTGCCCGGGAATGAAAAACTGTTTTTT. It is translated as CASSDLPGNEKLFF.